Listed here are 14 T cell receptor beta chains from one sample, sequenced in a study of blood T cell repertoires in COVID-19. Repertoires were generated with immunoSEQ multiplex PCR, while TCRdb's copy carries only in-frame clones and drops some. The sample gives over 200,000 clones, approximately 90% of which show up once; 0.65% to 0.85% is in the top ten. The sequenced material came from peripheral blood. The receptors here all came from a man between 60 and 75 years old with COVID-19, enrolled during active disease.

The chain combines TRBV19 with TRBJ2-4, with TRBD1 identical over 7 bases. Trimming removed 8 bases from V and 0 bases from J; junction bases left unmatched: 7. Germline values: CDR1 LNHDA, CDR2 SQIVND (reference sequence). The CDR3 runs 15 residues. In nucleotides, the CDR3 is TGTGCCAGTCGACTTAGGGGGCTAGCCAAAAACATTCAGTACTTC. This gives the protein CASRLRGLAKNIQYF.

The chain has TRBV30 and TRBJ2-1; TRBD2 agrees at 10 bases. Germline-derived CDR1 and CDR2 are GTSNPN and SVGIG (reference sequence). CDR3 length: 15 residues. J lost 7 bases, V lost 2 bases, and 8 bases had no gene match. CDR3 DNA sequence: TGTGCCTGGAGTAAAGCTAGCGGGAGTCGGAATGAGCAGTTCTTC. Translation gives CAWSKASGSRNEQFF.

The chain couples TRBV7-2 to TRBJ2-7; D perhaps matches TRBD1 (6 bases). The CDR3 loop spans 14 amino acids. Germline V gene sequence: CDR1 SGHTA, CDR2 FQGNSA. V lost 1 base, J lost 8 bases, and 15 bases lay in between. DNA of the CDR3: TGTGCCAGCAGCTTAGACCAGGGGATTTCCCAGCAGTACTTC. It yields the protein CASSLDQGISQQYF.

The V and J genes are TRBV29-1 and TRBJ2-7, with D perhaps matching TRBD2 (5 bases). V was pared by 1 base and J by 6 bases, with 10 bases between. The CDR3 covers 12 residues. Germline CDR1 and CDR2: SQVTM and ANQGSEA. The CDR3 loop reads CSVEAGMSEQYF. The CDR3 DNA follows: TGCAGCGTTGAAGCCGGGATGTCCGAGCAGTACTTC.

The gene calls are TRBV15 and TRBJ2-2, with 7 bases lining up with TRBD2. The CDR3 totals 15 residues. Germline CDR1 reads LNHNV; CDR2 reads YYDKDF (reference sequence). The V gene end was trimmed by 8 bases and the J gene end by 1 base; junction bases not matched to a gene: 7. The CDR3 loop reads CATPPASGNTGELFF. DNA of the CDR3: TGTGCCACCCCCCCAGCTAGCGGGAACACCGGGGAGCTGTTTTTT.

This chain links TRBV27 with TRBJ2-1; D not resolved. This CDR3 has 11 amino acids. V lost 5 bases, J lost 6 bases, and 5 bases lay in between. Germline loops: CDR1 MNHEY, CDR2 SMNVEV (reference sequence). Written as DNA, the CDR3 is TGTGCCAGCAGTAAACTCAATGAGCAGTTCTTC. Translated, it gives CASSKLNEQFF.

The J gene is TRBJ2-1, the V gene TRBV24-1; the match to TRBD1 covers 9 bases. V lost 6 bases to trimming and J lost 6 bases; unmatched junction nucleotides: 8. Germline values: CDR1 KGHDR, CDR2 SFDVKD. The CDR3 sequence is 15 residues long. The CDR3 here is CATSSYGQGSNEQFF. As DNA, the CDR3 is TGTGCCACCAGTTCATATGGACAGGGGTCCAATGAGCAGTTCTTC.

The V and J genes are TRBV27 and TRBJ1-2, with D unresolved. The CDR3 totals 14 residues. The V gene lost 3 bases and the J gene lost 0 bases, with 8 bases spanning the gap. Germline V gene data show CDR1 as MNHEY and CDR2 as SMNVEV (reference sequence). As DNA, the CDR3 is TGTGCCAGCAGTTTCGCGGGCCCTAACTATGGCTACACCTTC. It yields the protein CASSFAGPNYGYTF.

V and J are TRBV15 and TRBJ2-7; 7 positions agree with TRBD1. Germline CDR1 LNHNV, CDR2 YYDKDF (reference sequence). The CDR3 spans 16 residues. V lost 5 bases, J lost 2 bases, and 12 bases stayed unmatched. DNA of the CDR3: TGTGCCACCAGCGCAGTTTACAGGGGCCCGACCTACGAGCAGTACTTC. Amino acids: CATSAVYRGPTYEQYF.

Written as DNA, the CDR3 is TGTGCCAGCGGTGTACAATATCAGCCCCAGCATTTT. Amino acid sequence: CASGVQYQPQHF. The V and J genes are TRBV5-8 and TRBJ1-5, with unresolved D. Trimming removed 7 bases from V and 5 bases from J, with 10 bases in between. CDR3 length equals 12 residues. CDR1 and CDR2 (germline): SGHTS, YDEGEE.

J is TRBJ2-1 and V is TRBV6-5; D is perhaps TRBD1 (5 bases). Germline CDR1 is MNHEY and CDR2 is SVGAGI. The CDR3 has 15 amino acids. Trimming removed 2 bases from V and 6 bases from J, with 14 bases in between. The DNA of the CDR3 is TGTGCCAGCAGTTACGTGCAGGGATCCCCCAATGAGCAGTTCTTC. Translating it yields CASSYVQGSPNEQFF.

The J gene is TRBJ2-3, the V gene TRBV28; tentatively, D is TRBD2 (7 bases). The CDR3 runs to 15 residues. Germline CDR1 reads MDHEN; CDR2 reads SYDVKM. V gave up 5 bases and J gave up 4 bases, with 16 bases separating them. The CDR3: CASSRGGSGADTQYF. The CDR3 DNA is TGTGCCAGCAGTAGGGGGGGGAGTGGCGCAGATACGCAGTATTTT.

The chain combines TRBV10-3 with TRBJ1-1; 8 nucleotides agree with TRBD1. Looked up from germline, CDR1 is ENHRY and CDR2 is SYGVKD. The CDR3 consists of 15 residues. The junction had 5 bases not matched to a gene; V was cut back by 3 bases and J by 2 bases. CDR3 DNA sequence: TGTGCCATCAGTGATCCAGGGGGCTTAAACACTGAAGCTTTCTTT. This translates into CAISDPGGLNTEAFF.

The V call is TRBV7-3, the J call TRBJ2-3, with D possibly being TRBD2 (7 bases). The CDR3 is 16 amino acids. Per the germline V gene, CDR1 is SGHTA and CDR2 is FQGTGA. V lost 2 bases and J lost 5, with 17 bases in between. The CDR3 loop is CASSLGMGGPGDTQYF. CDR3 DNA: TGTGCCAGCAGCTTAGGTATGGGGGGGCCTGGAGATACGCAGTATTTT.